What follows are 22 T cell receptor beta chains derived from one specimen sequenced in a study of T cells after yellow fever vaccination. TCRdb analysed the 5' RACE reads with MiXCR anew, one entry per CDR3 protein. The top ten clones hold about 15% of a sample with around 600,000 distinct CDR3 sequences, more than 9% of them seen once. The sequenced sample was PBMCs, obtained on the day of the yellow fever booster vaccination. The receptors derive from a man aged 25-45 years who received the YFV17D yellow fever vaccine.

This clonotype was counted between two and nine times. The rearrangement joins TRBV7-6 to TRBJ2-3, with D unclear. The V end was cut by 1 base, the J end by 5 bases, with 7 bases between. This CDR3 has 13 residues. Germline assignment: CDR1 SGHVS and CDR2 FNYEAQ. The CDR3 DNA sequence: TGTGCCAGCAGCTTAGGGGCCTTAGATACGCAGTATTTT. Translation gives CASSLGALDTQYF.

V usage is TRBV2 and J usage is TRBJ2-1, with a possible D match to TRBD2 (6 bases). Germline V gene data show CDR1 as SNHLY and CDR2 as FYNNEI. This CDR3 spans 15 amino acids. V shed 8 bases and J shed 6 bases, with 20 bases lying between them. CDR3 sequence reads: CASWGVEKASNEQFF. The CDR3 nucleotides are TGTGCCAGCTGGGGGGTAGAAAAAGCTAGCAATGAGCAGTTCTTC.

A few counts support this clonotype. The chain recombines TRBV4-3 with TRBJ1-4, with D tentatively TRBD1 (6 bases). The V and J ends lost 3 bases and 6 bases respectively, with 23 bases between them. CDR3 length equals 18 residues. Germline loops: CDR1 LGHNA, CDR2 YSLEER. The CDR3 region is CASSQGTITQGRDEKLFF. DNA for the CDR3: TGCGCCAGCAGCCAGGGAACAATTACACAGGGCAGGGATGAAAAACTGTTTTTT.

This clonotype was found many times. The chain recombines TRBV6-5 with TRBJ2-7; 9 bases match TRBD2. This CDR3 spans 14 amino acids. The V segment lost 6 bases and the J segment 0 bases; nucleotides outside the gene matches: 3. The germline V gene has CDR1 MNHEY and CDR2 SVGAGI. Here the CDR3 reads CASSYSGGSYEQYF. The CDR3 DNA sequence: TGTGCCAGCAGCTATAGCGGGGGCTCCTACGAGCAGTACTTC.

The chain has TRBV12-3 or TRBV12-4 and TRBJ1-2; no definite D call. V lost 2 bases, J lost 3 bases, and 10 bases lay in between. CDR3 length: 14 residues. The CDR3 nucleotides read TGTGCCAGCAGTTTATCTTCGGCCTACTATGGCTACACCTTC. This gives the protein CASSLSSAYYGYTF.

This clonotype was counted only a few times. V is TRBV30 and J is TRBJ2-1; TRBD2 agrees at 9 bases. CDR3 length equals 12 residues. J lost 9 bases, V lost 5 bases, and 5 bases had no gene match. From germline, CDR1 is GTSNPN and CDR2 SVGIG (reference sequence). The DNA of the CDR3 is TGTGCCTGGGGTAGCGGGAGTAGTGAGCAGTTCTTC. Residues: CAWGSGSSEQFF.

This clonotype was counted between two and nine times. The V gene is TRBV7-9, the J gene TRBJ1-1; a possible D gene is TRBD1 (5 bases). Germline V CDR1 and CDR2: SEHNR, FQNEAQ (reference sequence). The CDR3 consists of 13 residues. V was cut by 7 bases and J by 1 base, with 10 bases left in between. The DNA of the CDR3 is TGTGCCAGCACCCGGGGGGGGAACACTGAAGCTTTCTTT. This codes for CASTRGGNTEAFF.

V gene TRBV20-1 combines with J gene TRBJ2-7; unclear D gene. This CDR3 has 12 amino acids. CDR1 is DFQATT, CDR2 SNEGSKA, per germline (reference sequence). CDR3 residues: CSTGPSSREQYF. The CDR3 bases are TGCAGCACCGGACCCTCCTCCAGGGAGCAGTACTTC.

CDR3 protein: CASSSSRVGGSGNTIYF. The CDR3 bases are TGTGCCAGCAGTTCCTCCCGTGTAGGGGGGTCGGGAAACACCATATATTTT. This chain joins TRBV6-5 and TRBJ1-3, with D possibly TRBD1 on 6 matching bases. CDR1 MNHEY and CDR2 SVGAGI come from the germline V gene. The CDR3 spans 17 residues. With 4 bases removed from V and 4 bases from J, the gap between germline ends came to 20 bases.

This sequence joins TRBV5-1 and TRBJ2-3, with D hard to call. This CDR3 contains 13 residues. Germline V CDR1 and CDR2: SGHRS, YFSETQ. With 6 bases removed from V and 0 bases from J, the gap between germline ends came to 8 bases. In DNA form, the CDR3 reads TGCGCCAGCACTACCCAGAGCACAGATACGCAGTATTTT. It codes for CASTTQSTDTQYF.

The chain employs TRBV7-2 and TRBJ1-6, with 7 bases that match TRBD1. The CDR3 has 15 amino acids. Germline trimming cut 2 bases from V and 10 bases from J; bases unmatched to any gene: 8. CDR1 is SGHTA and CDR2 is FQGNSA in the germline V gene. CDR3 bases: TGTGCCAGCAGCTTAAGGACAGGCCAAGCCTCACCCCTCCACTTT. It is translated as CASSLRTGQASPLHF.

Here the CDR3 DNA reads TGTGCCAGCACCCGAGTAGGGACTAGTGATTCCTACGAGCAGTACTTC. Its translation: CASTRVGTSDSYEQYF. The rearrangement uses TRBV27 and TRBJ2-7; 8 bases fit TRBD2. CDR1 and CDR2 (germline): MNHEY, SMNVEV (reference sequence). The CDR3 covers 16 residues. J gave up 1 base and V 7 bases, and 12 bases lay outside the gene matches.

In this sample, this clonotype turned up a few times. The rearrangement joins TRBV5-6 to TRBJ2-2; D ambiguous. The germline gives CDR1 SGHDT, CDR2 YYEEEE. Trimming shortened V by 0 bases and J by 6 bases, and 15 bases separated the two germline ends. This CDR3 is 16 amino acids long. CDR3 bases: TGTGCCAGCAGCTTGGTTAGCCCGTACGTAGCCGGGGAGCTGTTTTTT. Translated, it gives CASSLVSPYVAGELFF. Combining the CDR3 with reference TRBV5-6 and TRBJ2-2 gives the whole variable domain DAGVTQSPTHLIKTRGQQVTLRCSPKSGHDTVSWYQQALGQGPQFIFQYYEEEERQRGNFPDRFSGHQFPNYSSELNVNALLLGDSALYLCASSLVSPYVAGELFFGEGSRLTVL.

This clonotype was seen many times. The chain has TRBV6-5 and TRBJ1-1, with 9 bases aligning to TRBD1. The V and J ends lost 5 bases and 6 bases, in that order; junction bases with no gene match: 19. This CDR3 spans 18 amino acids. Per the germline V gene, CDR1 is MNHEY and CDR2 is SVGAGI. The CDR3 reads CASSRQGVGSLRQSEAFF. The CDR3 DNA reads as TGTGCCAGCAGTAGACAGGGGGTGGGGTCCCTGCGACAGTCTGAAGCTTTCTTT.

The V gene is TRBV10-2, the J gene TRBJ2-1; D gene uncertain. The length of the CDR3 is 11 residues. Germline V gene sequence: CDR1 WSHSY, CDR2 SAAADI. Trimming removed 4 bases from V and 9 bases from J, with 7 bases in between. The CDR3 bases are TGCGCCAGCAGTGGGTCTAGTGAGCAGTTCTTC. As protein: CASSGSSEQFF.

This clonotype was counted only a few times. The CDR3 DNA reads TGTGCCAGCAGTACGGGACGGCTCTATGGCTACACCTTC. Protein sequence: CASSTGRLYGYTF. The chain has TRBV12-3 or TRBV12-4 and TRBJ1-2; perhaps TRBD1 as D (5 bases). Trimming shortened V by 5 bases and J by 4 bases, and 11 bases separated the two germline ends. The CDR3 has 13 amino acids.

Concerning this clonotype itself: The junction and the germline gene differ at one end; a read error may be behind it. CDR3: CASREGQGTDTQYF. DNA of the CDR3: TGTGCCAGCAGGGAAGGACAGGGCACAGATACGCAGTATTTT. The chain uses TRBV2 and TRBJ2-3; 7 nucleotides align to TRBD1. The germline V gene encodes CDR1 SNHLY and CDR2 FYNNEI. The CDR3 covers 14 residues.

CDR3 region: CASSVTGTSGGTGDEQYF. As DNA, the CDR3 is TGTGCCAGCAGCGTTACCGGGACTAGCGGGGGGACCGGGGACGAGCAGTACTTC. The rearrangement uses TRBV9 and TRBJ2-7; 15 bases align to TRBD2. CDR1 is SGDLS and CDR2 is YYNGEE in the germline V gene. The CDR3 loop spans 18 amino acids. The V and J ends lost 2 bases and 5 bases, in that order; junction bases with no gene match: 11.

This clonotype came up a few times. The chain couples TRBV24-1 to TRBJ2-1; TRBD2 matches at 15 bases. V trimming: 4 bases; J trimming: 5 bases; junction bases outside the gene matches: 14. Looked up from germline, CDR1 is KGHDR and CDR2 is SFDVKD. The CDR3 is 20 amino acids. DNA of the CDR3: TGTGCCACCAGTGACAATCCCGGGACTAGCGGGAGGTTGGGACACAATGAGCAGTTCTTC. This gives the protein CATSDNPGTSGRLGHNEQFF.

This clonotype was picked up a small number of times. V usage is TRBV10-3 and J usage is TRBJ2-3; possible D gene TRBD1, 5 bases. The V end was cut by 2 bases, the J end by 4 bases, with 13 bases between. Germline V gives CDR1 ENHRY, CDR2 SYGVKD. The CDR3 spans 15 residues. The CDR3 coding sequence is TGTGCCATCAGTGAGGGGGCAACCTGGGCAGATACGCAGTATTTT. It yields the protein CAISEGATWADTQYF.

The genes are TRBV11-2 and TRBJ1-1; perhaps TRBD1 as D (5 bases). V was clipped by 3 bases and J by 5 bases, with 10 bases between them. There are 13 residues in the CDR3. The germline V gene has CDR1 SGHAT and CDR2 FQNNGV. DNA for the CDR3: TGTGCCAGCAGCTTTCAGGGCTTGACTGAAGCTTTCTTT. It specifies CASSFQGLTEAFF.

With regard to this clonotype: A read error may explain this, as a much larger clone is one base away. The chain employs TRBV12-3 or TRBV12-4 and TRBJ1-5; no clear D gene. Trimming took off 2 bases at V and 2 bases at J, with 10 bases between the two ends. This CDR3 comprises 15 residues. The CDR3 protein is CASSLTTFRNQPQHF. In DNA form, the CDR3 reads TGTGCCAGCAGTTTAACCACATTTCGCAATCAGCCCCAGCATTTT.